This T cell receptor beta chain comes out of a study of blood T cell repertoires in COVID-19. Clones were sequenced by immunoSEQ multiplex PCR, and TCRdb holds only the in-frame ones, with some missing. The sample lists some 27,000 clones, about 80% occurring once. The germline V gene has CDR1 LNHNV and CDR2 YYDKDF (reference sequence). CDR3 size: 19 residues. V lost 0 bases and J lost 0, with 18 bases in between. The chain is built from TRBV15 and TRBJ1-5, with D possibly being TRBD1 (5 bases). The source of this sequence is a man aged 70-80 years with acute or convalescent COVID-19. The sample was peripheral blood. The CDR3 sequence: CATSRDVLRGGYSNQPQHF. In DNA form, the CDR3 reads TGTGCCACCAGCAGAGATGTTTTGCGGGGGGGGTATAGCAATCAGCCCCAGCATTTT.